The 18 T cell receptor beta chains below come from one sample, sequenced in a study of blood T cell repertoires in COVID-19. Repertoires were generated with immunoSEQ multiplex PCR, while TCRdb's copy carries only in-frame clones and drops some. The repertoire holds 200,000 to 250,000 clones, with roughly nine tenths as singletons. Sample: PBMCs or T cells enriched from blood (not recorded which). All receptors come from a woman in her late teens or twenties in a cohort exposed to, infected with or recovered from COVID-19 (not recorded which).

The CDR3 coding sequence is TGTGCCAGCAGCCAAGAGGCGGTGGGAGGTGGCTACACCTTC. Amino acids: CASSQEAVGGGYTF. V gene TRBV3-1 (or the pseudogene TRBV3-2) combines with J gene TRBJ1-2; D not certain. This CDR3 region has 14 residues. Germline loops: CDR1 LGHDT, CDR2 YNNKEL (reference sequence). V gave up 0 bases and J gave up 7 bases, with 12 bases separating them.

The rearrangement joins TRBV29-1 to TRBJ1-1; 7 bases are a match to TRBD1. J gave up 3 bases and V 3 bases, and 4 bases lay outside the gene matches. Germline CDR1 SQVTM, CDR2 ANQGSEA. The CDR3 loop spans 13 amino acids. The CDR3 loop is CSVETGLYTEAFF. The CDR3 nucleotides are TGCAGCGTTGAGACAGGGTTGTACACTGAAGCTTTCTTT.

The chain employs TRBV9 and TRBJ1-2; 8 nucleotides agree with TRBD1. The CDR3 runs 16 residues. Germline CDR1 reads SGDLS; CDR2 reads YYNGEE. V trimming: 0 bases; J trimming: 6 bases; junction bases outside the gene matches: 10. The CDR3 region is CASSVGGQGQADGYTF. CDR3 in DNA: TGTGCCAGCAGCGTAGGAGGACAGGGCCAGGCGGATGGCTACACCTTC.

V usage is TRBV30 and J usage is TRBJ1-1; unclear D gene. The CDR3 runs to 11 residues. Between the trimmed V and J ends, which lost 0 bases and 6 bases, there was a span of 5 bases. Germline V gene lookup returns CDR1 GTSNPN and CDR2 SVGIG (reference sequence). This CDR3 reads CAWSVSAEAFF. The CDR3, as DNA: TGTGCCTGGAGTGTCAGTGCTGAAGCTTTCTTT.

The CDR3 here is CASSYSRARGNQPQHF. CDR3 DNA: TGTGCCAGCAGTTACTCGAGGGCCCGGGGCAATCAGCCCCAGCATTTT. The chain uses TRBV6-2 or TRBV6-3 and TRBJ1-5; D unclear. V lost 0 bases to trimming and J lost 2 bases, with 11 bases between them. Germline lookup yields CDR1 MNHEY and CDR2 SVGEGT. The CDR3 consists of 16 residues.

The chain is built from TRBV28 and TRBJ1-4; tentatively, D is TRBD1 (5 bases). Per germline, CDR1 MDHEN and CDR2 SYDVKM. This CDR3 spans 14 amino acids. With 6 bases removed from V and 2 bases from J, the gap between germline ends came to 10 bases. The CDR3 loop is CASRPDSTNEKLFF. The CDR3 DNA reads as TGTGCCAGCAGGCCTGACAGCACTAATGAAAAACTGTTTTTT.

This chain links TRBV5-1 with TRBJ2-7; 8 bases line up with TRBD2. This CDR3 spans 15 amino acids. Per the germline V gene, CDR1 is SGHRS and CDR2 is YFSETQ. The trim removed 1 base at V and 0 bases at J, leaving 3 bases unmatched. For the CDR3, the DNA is TGCGCCAGCAGCTTGACTAGCGGAGTCTCCTACGAGCAGTACTTC. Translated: CASSLTSGVSYEQYF.

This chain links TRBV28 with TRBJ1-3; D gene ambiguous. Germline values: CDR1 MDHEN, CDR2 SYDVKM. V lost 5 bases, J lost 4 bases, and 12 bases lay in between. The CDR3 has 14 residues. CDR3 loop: CASSLVEGGNTIYF. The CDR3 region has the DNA TGTGCCAGCAGTCTCGTGGAGGGAGGAAACACCATATATTTT.

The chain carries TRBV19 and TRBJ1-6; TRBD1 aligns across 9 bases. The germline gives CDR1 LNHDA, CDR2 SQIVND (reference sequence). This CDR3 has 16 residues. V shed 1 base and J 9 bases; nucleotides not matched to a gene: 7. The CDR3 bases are TGTGCCAGTAGTATAGGGGAGCTGGACAGGGGTTCACCCCTCCACTTT. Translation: CASSIGELDRGSPLHF.

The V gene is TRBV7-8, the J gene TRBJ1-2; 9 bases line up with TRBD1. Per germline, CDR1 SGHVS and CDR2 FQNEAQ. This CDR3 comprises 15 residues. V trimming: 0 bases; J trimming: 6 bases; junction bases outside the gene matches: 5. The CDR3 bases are TGTGCCAGCAGCTTAGCGGACAGGGGTCTACATGGCTACACCTTC. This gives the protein CASSLADRGLHGYTF.

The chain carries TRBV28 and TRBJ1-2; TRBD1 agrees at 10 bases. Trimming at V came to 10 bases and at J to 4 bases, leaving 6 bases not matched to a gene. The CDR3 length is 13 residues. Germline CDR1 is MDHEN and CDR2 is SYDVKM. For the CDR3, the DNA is TGTGCCACCTGGACAGGGGGAGCCTATGGCTACACCTTC. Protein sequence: CATWTGGAYGYTF.

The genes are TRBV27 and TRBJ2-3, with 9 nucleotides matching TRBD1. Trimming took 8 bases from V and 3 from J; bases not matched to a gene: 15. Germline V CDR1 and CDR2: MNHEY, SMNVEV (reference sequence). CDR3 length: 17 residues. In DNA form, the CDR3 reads TGTGCCAGCTCCGAACTTCAAGGGACAGGGTGGACAGATACGCAGTATTTT. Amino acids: CASSELQGTGWTDTQYF.

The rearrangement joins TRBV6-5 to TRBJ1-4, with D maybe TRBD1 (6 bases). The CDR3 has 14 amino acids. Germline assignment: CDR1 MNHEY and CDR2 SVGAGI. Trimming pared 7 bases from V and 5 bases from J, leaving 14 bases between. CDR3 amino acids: CASMLGGVNEKLFF. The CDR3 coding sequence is TGTGCCAGCATGCTAGGGGGGGTAAATGAAAAACTGTTTTTT.

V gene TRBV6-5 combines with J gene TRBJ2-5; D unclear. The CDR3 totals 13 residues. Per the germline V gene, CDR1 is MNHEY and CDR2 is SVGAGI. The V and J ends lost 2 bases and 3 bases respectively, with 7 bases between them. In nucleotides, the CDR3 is TGTGCCAGCAGTTACGACTCCAAAGAGACCCAGTACTTC. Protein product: CASSYDSKETQYF.

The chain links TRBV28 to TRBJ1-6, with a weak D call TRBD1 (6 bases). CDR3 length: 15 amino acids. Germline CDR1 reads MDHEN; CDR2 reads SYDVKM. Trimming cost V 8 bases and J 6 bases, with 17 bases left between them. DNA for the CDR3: TGTGCCAGCTTATCCCCCGGGACAAGTAATTCACCCCTCCACTTT. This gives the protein CASLSPGTSNSPLHF.

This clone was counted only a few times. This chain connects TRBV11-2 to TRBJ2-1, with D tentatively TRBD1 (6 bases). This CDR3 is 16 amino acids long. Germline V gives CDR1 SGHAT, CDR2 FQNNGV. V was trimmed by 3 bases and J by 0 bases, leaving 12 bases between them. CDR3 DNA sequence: TGTGCCAGCAGCTTCCTACAGGGTCTCTCCTACAATGAGCAGTTCTTC. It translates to CASSFLQGLSYNEQFF.

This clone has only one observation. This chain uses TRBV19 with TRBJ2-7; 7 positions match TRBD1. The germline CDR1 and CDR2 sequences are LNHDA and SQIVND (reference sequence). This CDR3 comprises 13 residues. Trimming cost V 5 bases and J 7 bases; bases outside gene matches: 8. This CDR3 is CASSVAQGDEQYF. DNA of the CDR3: TGTGCCAGTAGTGTGGCCCAGGGGGATGAGCAGTACTTC.

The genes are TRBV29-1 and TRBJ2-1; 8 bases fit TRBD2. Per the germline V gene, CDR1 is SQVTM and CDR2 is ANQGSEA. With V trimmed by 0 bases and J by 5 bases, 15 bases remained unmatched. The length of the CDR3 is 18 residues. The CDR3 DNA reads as TGCAGCGTTGAAGATCGCTTCCGGTTACGGCGGGAGGACAATGAGCAGTTCTTC. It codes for CSVEDRFRLRREDNEQFF.